The next 2 T cell receptor beta chains were all read from a single sample in a study of cytomegalovirus exposure and HLA in healthy donors. PCR was performed using 60 Vbeta and 13 Jbeta primers. This table comes from immunoSEQ multiplex PCR, and its TCRdb copy is limited to in-frame clones, with some not included. The sample records about 190,000 clones, around 84% being singletons. Sequences were obtained from PBMCs. The receptors derive from a woman younger than 30 in good health and CMV-seronegative.

DNA for the CDR3: TGTGCCTGGGGACAGGGAAACTACGAGCAGTACTTC. Amino acid sequence: CAWGQGNYEQYF. The V call is TRBV30, the J call TRBJ2-7; 8 positions agree with TRBD1. There are 12 residues in the CDR3. CDR1 is GTSNPN and CDR2 is SVGIG in the germline V gene (reference sequence). The V gene end was trimmed by 5 bases and the J gene end by 3 bases; junction bases not matched to a gene: 3. Together with reference TRBV30 and TRBJ2-7, the CDR3 gives the full variable domain: SQTIHQWPATLVQPVGSPLSLECTVEGTSNPNLYWYRQAAGRGLQLLFYSVGIGQISSEVPQNLSASRPQDRQFILSSKKLLLSDSGFYLCAWGQGNYEQYFGPGTRLTVT.

The gene calls are TRBV30 and TRBJ1-1, with D possibly being TRBD1 (6 bases). This CDR3 spans 11 amino acids. Germline-derived CDR1 and CDR2 are GTSNPN and SVGIG (reference sequence). Trimming pared 7 bases from V and 8 bases from J, leaving 14 bases between. For the CDR3, the DNA is TGTGCCTCCAACGTGGGGGCCGAAGCTTTCTTT. It is translated as CASNVGAEAFF.